These 11 T cell receptor beta chains came from one sample sequenced in a study of blood T cells in healthy people across ages. Sample-barcoded 5' priming and a J-beta primer mix drove a second PCR of about 6 to 12 cycles. TCRdb fed the 5' RACE reads into MiXCR, producing one record per CDR3 protein. Of 1.5 million to 1.9 million distinct CDR3 sequences in the sample, roughly 43% were seen once. The sample comprised blood. The receptors shown here come from a young woman in good health.

The V gene is TRBV7-2, the J gene TRBJ1-1; D is possibly TRBD1 (6 bases). Germline V lookup: CDR1 SGHTA, CDR2 FQGNSA. With 0 bases removed from V and 4 bases from J, the gap between germline ends came to 18 bases. There are 17 residues in the CDR3. The CDR3 region is CASSLAFDRRPGTEAFF. CDR3 DNA sequence: TGTGCCAGCAGCTTAGCGTTCGACAGGAGACCAGGCACTGAAGCTTTCTTT.

The chain combines TRBV20-1 with TRBJ2-3; 9 bases agree with TRBD2. CDR3 length: 15 amino acids. The ends lost 4 bases at V and 0 bases at J; junction bases unmatched: 5. Germline V gene sequence: CDR1 DFQATT, CDR2 SNEGSKA (reference sequence). Written as DNA, the CDR3 is TGCAGTGCTACCATAGCGGGGGCTAGCACAGATACGCAGTATTTT. This codes for CSATIAGASTDTQYF.

The chain joins TRBV30 to TRBJ1-2, with D perhaps TRBD1 (5 bases). The germline gives CDR1 GTSNPN, CDR2 SVGIG (reference sequence). The V end lost 4 bases, the J end lost 8 bases, and 14 bases lay between the germline ends. This CDR3 has 12 residues. CDR3 in DNA: TGTGCCTGGAACACAGGAATCCGGGGCTACACCTTC. It translates to CAWNTGIRGYTF.

This clonotype occurred a few times. The V and J genes are TRBV11-2 and TRBJ2-7; 7 positions match TRBD1. This CDR3 has 15 residues. Germline CDR1 and CDR2: SGHAT and FQNNGV. V lost 1 base and J lost 6; bases outside the gene matches: 9. In DNA, the CDR3 is TGTGCCAGCAGCTTAGCCGGACAGGCGGTCTTCGAGCAGTACTTC. This gives the protein CASSLAGQAVFEQYF.

The V call is TRBV3-1, the J call TRBJ1-2; D gene unclear. Germline values: CDR1 LGHDT, CDR2 YNNKEL (reference sequence). Trimming took off 0 bases at V and 4 bases at J, with 9 bases between the two ends. CDR3 length: 14 residues. The CDR3 spells CASSQDWLPYGYTF. CDR3 sequence (DNA): TGTGCCAGCAGCCAAGATTGGCTGCCCTATGGCTACACCTTC.

V gene TRBV29-1 combines with J gene TRBJ1-2; 7 bases line up with TRBD1. J gave up 8 bases and V 7 bases, and 13 bases lay outside the gene matches. Germline lookup yields CDR1 SQVTM and CDR2 ANQGSEA. The CDR3 extends over 13 amino acids. The CDR3 sequence is CSAVTGDLGGYTF. CDR3 sequence (DNA): TGCAGCGCCGTAACAGGGGACCTGGGGGGCTACACCTTC.

The rearrangement uses TRBV28 and TRBJ2-7, with TRBD2 as a possible D gene (5 bases). V was cut by 1 base and J by 0 bases, with 13 bases left in between. Germline V gene lookup returns CDR1 MDHEN and CDR2 SYDVKM. The CDR3 consists of 16 residues. DNA for the CDR3: TGTGCCAGCAGTTTATTCGGCGGGTTAAGCTCCTACGAGCAGTACTTC. The encoded protein is CASSLFGGLSSYEQYF. The full variable domain, completed using reference TRBV28 and TRBJ2-7, is DVKVTQSSRYLVKRTGEKVFLECVQDMDHENMFWYRQDPGLGLRLIYFSYDVKMKEKGDIPEGYSVSREKKERFSLILESASTNQTSMYLCASSLFGGLSSYEQYFGPGTRLTVT.

This clonotype was picked up a small number of times. The J gene is TRBJ2-2, the V gene TRBV12-3 or TRBV12-4; TRBD1 matches at 10 bases. CDR3 length: 15 residues. V trimming: 2 bases; J trimming: 4 bases; junction bases outside the gene matches: 1. CDR3 residues: CASSLRDRGTGELFF. In DNA, the CDR3 is TGTGCCAGCAGTTTAAGGGACAGGGGCACCGGGGAGCTGTTTTTT.

This clonotype was seen only a few times. J is TRBJ2-7 and V is TRBV29-1; D is undetermined. CDR3 length equals 12 residues. Trimming pared 3 bases from V and 1 base from J, leaving 7 bases between. CDR1 and CDR2 (germline): SQVTM, ANQGSEA. DNA for the CDR3: TGCAGCGTTGAGGCAGAATCCTACGAGCAGTACTTC. Amino acid sequence: CSVEAESYEQYF.

This chain connects TRBV27 to TRBJ2-1; D might be TRBD2 (6 bases). The CDR3 totals 16 residues. The V end was cut by 5 bases, the J end by 0 bases, with 14 bases between. Germline V gene data show CDR1 as MNHEY and CDR2 as SMNVEV (reference sequence). This CDR3 reads CASSGDFFSSYNEQFF. The DNA for the CDR3 is TGTGCCAGCAGTGGGGACTTCTTCAGCTCCTACAATGAGCAGTTCTTC.

This clonotype was seen only a few times. The rearrangement joins TRBV20-1 to TRBJ1-5; D not resolved. CDR1 is DFQATT and CDR2 is SNEGSKA in the germline V gene (reference sequence). The CDR3 is 14 amino acids. Trimming pared 1 base from V and 3 bases from J, leaving 10 bases between. DNA for the CDR3: TGCAGTGCTAGAGTGAGTGGGTACAATCAGCCCCAGCATTTT. It is translated as CSARVSGYNQPQHF.